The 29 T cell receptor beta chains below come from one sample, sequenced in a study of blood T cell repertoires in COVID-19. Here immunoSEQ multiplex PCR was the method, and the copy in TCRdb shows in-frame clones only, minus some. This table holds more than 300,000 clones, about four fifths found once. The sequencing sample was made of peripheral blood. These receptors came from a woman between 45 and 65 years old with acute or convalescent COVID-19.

The CDR3 region has the DNA TGTGCCAGCAGCCCCCTGGTGATAGCGGGAGGCTCCTACAATGAGCAGTTCTTC. It is translated as CASSPLVIAGGSYNEQFF. This chain uses TRBV5-8 with TRBJ2-1; 10 bases map to TRBD2. The length of the CDR3 is 18 residues. V shed 4 bases and J 0 bases; nucleotides not matched to a gene: 10. CDR1 is SGHTS, CDR2 YDEGEE, per germline.

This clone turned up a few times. CDR3 bases: TGTGCCAGCAGCGTAGCAGAGGGTTACACAGATACGCAGTATTTT. This encodes CASSVAEGYTDTQYF. V usage is TRBV9 and J usage is TRBJ2-3; D is perhaps TRBD2 (5 bases). Trimming removed 0 bases from V and 2 bases from J, with 10 bases in between. CDR3 length: 15 residues. The V gene's germline CDR1 is SGDLS and CDR2 YYNGEE.

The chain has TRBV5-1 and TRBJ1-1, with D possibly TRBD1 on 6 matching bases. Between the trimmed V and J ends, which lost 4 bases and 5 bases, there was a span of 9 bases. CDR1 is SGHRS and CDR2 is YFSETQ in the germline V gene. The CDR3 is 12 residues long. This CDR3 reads CASSEGGTEAFF. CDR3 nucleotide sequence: TGCGCCAGCAGCGAAGGGGGTACTGAAGCTTTCTTT.

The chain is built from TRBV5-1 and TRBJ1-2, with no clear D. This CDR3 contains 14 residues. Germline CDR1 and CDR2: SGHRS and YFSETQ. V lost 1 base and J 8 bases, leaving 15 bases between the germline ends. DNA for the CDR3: TGCGCCAGCAGCTTGTCAAATCAGCTAGAGGGCTACACCTTC. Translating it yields CASSLSNQLEGYTF. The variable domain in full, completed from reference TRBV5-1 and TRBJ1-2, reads KAGVTQTPRYLIKTRGQQVTLSCSPISGHRSVSWYQQTPGQGLQFLFEYFSETQRNKGNFPGRFSGRQFSNSRSEMNVSTLELGDSALYLCASSLSNQLEGYTFGSGTRLTVV.

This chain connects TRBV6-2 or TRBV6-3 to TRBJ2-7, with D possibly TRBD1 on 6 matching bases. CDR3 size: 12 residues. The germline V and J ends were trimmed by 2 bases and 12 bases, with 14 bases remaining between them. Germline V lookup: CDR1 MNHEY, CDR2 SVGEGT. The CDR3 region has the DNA TGTGCCAGCAGTTACGCCGCTGGGGGCTGGTACTTC. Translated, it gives CASSYAAGGWYF.

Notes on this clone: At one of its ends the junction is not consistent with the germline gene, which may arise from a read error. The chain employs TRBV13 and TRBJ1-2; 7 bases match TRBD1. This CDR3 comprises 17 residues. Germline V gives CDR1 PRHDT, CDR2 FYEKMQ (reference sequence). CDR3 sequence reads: CASSFLRAGGPNYGYTF. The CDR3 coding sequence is TGTGCCAGCAGTTTTCTTCGGGCAGGGGGGCCTAATTATGGCTACACCTTC.

DNA of the CDR3: TGTGCCAGCAGCCATCCGGACAGGGGGGAGAACACTGAAGCTTTCTTT. Translating it yields CASSHPDRGENTEAFF. The rearrangement joins TRBV3-1 (or the pseudogene TRBV3-2) to TRBJ1-1; 10 bases agree with TRBD1. The germline V gene encodes CDR1 LGHDT and CDR2 YNNKEL (reference sequence). The CDR3 contains 16 residues. V shed 3 bases, J shed 1 base, and the junction held 5 bases outside the gene matches.

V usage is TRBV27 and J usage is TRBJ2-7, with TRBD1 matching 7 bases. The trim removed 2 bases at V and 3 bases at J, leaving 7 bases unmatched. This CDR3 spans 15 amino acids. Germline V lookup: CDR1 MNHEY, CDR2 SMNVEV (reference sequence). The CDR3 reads CASSLGTAEVYEQYF. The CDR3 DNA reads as TGTGCCAGCAGTTTAGGGACAGCCGAAGTCTACGAGCAGTACTTC.

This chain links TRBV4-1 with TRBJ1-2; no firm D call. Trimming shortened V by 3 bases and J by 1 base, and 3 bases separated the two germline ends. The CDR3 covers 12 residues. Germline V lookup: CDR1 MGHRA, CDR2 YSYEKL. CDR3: CASSHRNYGYTF. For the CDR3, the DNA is TGCGCCAGCAGCCACCGTAACTATGGCTACACCTTC.

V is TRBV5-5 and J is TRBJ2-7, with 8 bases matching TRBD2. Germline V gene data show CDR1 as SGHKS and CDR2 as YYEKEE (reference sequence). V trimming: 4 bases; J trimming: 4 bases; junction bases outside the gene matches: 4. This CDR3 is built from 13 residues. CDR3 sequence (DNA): TGTGCCAGCAGCCCGACTAGCGCGTACGAGCAGTACGTC. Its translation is CASSPTSAYEQYV.

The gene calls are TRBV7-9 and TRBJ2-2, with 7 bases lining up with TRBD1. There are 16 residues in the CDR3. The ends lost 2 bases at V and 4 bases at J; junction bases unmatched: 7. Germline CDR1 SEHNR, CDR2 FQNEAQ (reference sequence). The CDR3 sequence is CASSLYPGDSTGELFF. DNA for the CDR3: TGTGCCAGCAGCTTATACCCCGGGGACAGCACCGGGGAGCTGTTTTTT.

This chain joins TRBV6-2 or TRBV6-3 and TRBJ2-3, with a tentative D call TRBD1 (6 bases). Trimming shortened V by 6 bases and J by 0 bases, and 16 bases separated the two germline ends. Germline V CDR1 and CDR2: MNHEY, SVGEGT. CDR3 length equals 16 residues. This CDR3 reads CASSWERGSSTDTQYF. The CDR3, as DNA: TGTGCCAGCAGCTGGGAAAGGGGGTCTAGCACAGATACGCAGTATTTT.

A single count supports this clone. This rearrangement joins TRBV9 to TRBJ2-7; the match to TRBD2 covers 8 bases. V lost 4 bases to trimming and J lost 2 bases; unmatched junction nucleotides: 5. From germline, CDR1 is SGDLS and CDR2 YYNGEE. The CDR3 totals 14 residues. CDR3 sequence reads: CASSILAAAYEQYF. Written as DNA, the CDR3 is TGTGCCAGCAGCATACTAGCGGCCGCCTACGAGCAGTACTTC.

The CDR3 nucleotides read TGTGCCAGCAGTGCTTCACGGGATGAGCAGTTCTTC. Its translation is CASSASRDEQFF. The chain employs TRBV2 and TRBJ2-1; the D is unclear. In germline, CDR1 is SNHLY, CDR2 FYNNEI. V lost 4 bases to trimming and J lost 8 bases, with 9 bases between them. The CDR3 covers 12 residues.

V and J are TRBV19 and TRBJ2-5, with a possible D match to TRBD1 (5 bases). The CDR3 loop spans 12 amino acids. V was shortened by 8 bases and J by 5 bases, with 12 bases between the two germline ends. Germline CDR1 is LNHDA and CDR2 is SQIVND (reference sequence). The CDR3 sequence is CASHPKGETQYF. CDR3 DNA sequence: TGTGCCAGTCATCCTAAGGGGGAGACCCAGTACTTC.

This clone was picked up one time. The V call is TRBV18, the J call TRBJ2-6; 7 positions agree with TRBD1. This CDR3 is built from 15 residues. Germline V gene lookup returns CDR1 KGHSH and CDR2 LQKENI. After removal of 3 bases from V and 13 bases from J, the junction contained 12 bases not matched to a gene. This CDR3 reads CASSPLPGGSTVLTF. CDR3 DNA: TGTGCCAGCTCACCCCTCCCAGGGGGTTCTACGGTCCTGACTTTC.

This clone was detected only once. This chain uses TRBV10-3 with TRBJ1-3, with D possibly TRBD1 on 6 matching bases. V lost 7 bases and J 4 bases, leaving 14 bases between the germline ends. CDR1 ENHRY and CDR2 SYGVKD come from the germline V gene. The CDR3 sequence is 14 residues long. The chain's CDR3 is CAITKTGFGNTIYF. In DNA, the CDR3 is TGTGCCATCACTAAGACAGGTTTCGGAAACACCATATATTTT.

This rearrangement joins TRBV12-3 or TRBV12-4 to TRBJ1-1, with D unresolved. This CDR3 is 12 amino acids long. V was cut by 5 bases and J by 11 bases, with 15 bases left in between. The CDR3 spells CASSPDAAGAFF. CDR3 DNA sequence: TGTGCCAGCAGTCCCGACGCGGCGGGGGCTTTCTTT.

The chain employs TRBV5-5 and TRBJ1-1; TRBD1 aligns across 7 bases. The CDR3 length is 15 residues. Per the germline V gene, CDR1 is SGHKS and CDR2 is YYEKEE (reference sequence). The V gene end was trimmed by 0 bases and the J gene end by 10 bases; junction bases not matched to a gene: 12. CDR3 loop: CASSLEQGNFLGAFF. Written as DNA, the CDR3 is TGTGCCAGCAGCTTGGAACAGGGGAATTTTCTAGGAGCTTTCTTT.

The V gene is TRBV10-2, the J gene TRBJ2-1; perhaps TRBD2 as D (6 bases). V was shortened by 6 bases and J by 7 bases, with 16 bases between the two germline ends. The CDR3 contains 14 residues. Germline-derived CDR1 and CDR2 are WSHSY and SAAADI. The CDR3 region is CASSPRCGGNEQFF. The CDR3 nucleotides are TGCGCCAGCAGCCCTAGATGTGGGGGGAATGAGCAGTTCTTC.

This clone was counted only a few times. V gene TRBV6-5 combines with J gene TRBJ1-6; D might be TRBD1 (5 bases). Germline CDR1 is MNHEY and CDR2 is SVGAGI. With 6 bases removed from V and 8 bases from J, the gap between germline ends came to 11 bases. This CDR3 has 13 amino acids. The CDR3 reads CASRVRADSPLHF. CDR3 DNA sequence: TGTGCCAGCAGGGTCAGGGCGGATTCACCCCTCCACTTT.

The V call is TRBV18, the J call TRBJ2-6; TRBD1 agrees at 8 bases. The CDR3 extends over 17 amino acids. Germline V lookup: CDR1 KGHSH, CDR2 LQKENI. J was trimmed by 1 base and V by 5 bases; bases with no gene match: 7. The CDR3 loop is CASSAGTGASGANVLTF. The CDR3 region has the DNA TGTGCCAGCTCAGCCGGGACAGGTGCTTCTGGGGCCAACGTCCTGACTTTC.

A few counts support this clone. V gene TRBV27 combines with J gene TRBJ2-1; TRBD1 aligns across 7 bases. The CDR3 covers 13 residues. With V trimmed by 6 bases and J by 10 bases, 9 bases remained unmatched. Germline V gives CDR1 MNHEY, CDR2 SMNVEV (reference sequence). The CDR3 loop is CASSPLTGYEQFF. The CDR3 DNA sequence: TGTGCCAGCAGCCCTCTGACAGGGTACGAGCAGTTCTTC.

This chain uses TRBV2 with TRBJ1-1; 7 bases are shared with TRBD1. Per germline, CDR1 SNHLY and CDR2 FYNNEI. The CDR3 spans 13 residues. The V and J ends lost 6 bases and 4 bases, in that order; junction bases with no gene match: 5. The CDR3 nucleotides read TGTGCCAGCAGCCTGACAGGGACCACTGAAGCTTTCTTT. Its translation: CASSLTGTTEAFF.

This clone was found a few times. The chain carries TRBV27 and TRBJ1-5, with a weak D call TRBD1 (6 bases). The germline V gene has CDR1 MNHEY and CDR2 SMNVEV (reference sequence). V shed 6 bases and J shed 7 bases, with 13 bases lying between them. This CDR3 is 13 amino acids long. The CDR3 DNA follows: TGTGCCAGCAGATGGGACATAAACCAGCCCCAGCATTTT. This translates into CASRWDINQPQHF.

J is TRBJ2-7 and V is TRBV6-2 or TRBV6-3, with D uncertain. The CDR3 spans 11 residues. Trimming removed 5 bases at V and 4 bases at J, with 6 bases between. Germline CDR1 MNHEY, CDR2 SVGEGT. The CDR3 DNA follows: TGTGCCAGCAGTCTAACTTACGAGCAGTACTTC. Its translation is CASSLTYEQYF.

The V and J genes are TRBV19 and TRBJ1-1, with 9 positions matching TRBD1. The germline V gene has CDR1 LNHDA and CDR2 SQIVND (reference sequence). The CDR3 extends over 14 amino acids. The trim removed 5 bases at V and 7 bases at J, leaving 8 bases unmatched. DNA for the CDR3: TGTGCCAGTAGTTTAAAACAGGGGGCAGGTGAAGCTTTCTTT. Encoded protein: CASSLKQGAGEAFF.

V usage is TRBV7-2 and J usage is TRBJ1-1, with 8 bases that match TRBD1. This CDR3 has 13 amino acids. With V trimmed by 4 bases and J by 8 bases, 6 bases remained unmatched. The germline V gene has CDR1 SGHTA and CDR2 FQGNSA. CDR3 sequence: CASSSDRAEEAFF. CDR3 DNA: TGTGCCAGCAGCTCGGACAGGGCGGAGGAAGCTTTCTTT. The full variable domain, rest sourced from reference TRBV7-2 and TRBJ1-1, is GAGVSQSPSNKVTEKGKDVELRCDPISGHTALYWYRQSLGQGLEFLIYFQGNSAPDKSGLPSDRFSAERTGGSVSTLTIQRTQQEDSAVYLCASSSDRAEEAFFGQGTRLTVV.

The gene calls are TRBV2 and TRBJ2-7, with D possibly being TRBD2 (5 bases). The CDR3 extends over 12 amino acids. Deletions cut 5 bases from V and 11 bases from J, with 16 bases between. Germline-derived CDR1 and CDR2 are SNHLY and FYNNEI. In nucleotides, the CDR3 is TGTGCCAGCAGTCTTAGCATTAGGCGGGAGTACTTC. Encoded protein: CASSLSIRREYF.